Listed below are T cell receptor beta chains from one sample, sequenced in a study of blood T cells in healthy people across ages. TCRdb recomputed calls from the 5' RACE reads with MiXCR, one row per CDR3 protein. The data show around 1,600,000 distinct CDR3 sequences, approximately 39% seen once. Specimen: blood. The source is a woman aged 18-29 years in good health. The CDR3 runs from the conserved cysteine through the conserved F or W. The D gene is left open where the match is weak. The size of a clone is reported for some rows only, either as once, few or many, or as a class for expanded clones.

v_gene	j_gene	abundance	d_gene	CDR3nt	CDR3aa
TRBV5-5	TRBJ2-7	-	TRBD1	TGTGCCAGCAGTTCGGGACAGGTCGCCAACGAGCAGTACTTC	CASSSGQVANEQYF
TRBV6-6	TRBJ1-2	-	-	TGTGCCAGCAGTTACGACCCAGGGGTTGCTGGCTACACCTTC	CASSYDPGVAGYTF
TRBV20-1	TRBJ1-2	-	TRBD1	TGCAGTGCTAGGGGACAGGGGGCAAACGGCTACACCTTC	CSARGQGANGYTF
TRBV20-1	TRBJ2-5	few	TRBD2	TGCAGTGCTAGGAACAGGACTAGCGGGAGAGAGACCCAGTACTTC	CSARNRTSGRETQYF
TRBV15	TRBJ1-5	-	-	TGTGCCACCAGCAGAGATAATAGCAATCAGCCCCAGCATTTT	CATSRDNSNQPQHF
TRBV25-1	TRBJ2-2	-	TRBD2	TGTGCCAGCAGTCTGGGACTAGCGGGAGCGACGAACACCGGGGAGCTGTTTTTT	CASSLGLAGATNTGELFF
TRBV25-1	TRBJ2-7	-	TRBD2	TGTGCCAGCAGTGAATGGGGCGGGAGCGGTGTCGAGCAGTACTTC	CASSEWGGSGVEQYF
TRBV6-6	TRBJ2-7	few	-	TGTGCCAGCAGCCCGCCCGGGACAAACTACGAGCAGTACTTC	CASSPPGTNYEQYF
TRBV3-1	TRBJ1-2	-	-	TGTGCCAGCAGCCTCCAGGGGACACCGAACTATGGCTACACCTTC	CASSLQGTPNYGYTF
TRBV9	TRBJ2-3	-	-	TGTGCCAGCAGCGTTTCAGGGAGGACAGATAAGCAGTATTTT	CASSVSGRTDKQYF
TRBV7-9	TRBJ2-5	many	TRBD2	TGTGCCAGCAGTCTAGCGGGGGTCCAAGAGACCCAGTACTTC	CASSLAGVQETQYF